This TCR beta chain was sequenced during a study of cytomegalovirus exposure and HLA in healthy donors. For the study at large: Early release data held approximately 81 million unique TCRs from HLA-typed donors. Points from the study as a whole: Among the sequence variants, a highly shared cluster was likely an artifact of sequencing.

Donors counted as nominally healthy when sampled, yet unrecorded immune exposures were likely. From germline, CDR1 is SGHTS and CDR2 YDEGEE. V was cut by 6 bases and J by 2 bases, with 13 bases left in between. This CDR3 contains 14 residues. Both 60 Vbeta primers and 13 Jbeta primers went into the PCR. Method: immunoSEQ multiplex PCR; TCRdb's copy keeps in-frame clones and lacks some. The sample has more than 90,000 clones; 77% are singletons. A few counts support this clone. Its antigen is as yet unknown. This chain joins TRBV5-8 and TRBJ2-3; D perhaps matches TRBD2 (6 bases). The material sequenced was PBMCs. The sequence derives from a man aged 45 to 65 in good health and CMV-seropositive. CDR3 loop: CASTRWGVTDTQYF. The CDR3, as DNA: TGTGCCAGCACCCGCTGGGGGGTCACAGATACGCAGTATTTT.